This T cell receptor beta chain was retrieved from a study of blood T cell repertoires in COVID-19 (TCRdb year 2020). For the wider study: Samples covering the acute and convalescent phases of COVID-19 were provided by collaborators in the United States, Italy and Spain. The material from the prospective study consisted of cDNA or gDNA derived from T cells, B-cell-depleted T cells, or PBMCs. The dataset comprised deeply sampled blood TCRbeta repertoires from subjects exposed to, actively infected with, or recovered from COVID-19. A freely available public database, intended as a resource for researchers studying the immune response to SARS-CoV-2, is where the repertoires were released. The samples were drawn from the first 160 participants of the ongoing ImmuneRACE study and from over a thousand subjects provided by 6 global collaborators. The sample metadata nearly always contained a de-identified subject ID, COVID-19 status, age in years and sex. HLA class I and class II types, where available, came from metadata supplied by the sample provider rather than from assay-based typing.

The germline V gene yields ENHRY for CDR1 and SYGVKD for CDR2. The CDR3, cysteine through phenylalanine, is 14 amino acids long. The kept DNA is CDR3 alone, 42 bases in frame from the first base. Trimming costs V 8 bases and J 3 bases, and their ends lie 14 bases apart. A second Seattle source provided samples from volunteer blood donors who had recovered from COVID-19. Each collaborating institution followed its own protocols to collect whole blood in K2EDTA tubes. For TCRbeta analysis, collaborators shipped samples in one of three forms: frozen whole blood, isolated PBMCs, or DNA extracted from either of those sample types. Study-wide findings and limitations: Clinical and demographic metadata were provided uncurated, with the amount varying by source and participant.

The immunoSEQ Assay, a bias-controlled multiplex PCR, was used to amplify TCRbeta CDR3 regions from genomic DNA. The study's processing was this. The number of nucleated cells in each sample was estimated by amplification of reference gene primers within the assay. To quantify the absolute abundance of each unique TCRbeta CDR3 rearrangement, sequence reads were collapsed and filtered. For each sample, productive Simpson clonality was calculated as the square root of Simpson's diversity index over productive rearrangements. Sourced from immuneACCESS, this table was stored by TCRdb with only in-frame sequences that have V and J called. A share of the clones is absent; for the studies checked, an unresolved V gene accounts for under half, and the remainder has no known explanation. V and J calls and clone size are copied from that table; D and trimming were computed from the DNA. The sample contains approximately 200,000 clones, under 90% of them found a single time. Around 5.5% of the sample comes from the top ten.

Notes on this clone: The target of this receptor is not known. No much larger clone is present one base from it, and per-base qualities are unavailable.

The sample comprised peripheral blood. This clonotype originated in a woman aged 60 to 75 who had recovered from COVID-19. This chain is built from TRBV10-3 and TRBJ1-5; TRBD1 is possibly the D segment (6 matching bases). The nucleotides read TGTGCCATCTCCTCCCAGGGGCCCAATCAGCCCCAGCATTTT. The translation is CAISSQGPNQPQHF.